Listed below are T cell receptor beta chains from one sample, sequenced in a study of OX40 agonist ivuxolimab in advanced cancers. TCRdb's copy holds only in-frame clones and misses some; the assay was immunoSEQ multiplex PCR. This table has 70,000 to 85,000 clones, more than 65% appearing once. This specimen consisted of CD4+ or CD8+ T cells sorted from blood, obtained in a trial of the OX40 agonist ivuxolimab. These receptors originate from an adult with an advanced solid tumor such as melanoma, head and neck, liver or kidney cancer. CDR3s include the opening cysteine and the closing phenylalanine or tryptophan. The order of the fields is D gene, clone size, J gene, V gene, CDR3 protein, CDR3 DNA. The D gene is left open where the match is weak. Not every row has a clone size; where given, it reads once, few, many or a size class.

>NA|NA|TRBJ2-7|TRBV18
CASSPPGSYEQYF
TGTGCCAGCTCACCACCGGGCAGCTACGAGCAGTACTTC
>NA|NA|TRBJ2-5|TRBV25-1
CASGDSYQETQYF
TGTGCCAGCGGAGACAGCTACCAAGAGACCCAGTACTTC
>NA|NA|TRBJ2-7|TRBV6-5
CASSQPYEQYF
TGTGCCAGCAGTCAACCCTACGAGCAGTACTTC
>TRBD2|NA|TRBJ2-3|TRBV6-5
CASSSRGGDADTQYF
TGTGCCAGCAGTTCCCGGGGGGGCGACGCAGATACGCAGTATTTT
>NA|NA|TRBJ1-6|TRBV6-5
CASSYIERNSPLHF
TGTGCCAGCAGTTACATAGAAAGAAATTCACCCCTCCACTTT
>NA|NA|TRBJ2-3|TRBV9
CASSVESESTDTQYF
TGTGCCAGCAGCGTAGAGTCAGAAAGCACAGATACGCAGTATTTT
>NA|NA|TRBJ1-1|TRBV5-1
CASSLARGRAFF
TGCGCCAGCAGCTTGGCACGGGGCAGGGCTTTCTTT
>TRBD1|NA|TRBJ1-4|TRBV6-5
CASSQTDRGKLFF
TGTGCCAGCAGTCAGACGGACAGGGGGAAACTGTTTTTT
>NA|NA|TRBJ2-5|TRBV19
CASSIDRSETQYF
TGTGCCAGTAGTATAGACAGATCAGAGACCCAGTACTTC
>TRBD1|NA|TRBJ1-2|TRBV5-1
CASSPGQNPYGYTF
TGCGCCAGCAGCCCGGGACAGAACCCTTATGGCTACACCTTC
>NA|once|TRBJ2-7|TRBV6-5
CASTPRGGGYEQYF
TGTGCCAGCACCCCGAGGGGGGGCGGCTACGAGCAGTACTTC
>NA|NA|TRBJ1-2|TRBV5-1
CASSLGLGANYGYTF
TGCGCCAGCAGCTTGGGGCTGGGGGCGAACTATGGCTACACCTTC
>NA|NA|TRBJ2-1|TRBV19
CASSSPHSSYNEQFF
TGTGCCAGTAGTTCTCCCCATAGCTCCTACAATGAGCAGTTCTTC
>TRBD1|NA|TRBJ1-5|TRBV6-6
CASSRQGGQPQHF
TGTGCCAGCAGTAGACAGGGCGGTCAGCCCCAGCATTTT
>NA|NA|TRBJ1-3|TRBV6-6
CASRSANSNTIYF
TGTGCCAGCAGGTCAGCGAACAGTAACACCATATATTTT
>TRBD1|NA|TRBJ1-5|TRBV7-7
CASSRGQHQPQHF
TGTGCTAGCAGCCGGGGACAGCATCAGCCCCAGCATTTT
>NA|NA|TRBJ2-6|TRBV4-1
CASSGPGRGRHSGANVLTF
TGCGCCAGCAGCGGACCGGGCAGGGGCCGTCACTCTGGGGCCAACGTCCTGACTTTC
>TRBD2|NA|TRBJ2-5|TRBV10-3
CAISEWGLARLQTQYF
TGTGCCATCAGTGAATGGGGACTAGCGAGGTTACAGACCCAGTACTTC
>NA|NA|TRBJ1-2|TRBV10-1
CASSESRSHGYTF
TGCGCCAGCAGTGAGTCGAGAAGCCATGGCTACACCTTC
>TRBD2|NA|TRBJ2-3|TRBV18
CASSPLKAGGTDTQYF
TGTGCCAGCTCACCATTGAAAGCGGGGGGCACAGATACGCAGTATTTT
>TRBD1|NA|TRBJ2-2|TRBV2
CASSERLGDRTTGELFF
TGTGCCAGCAGTGAACGGTTGGGGGACAGAACGACCGGGGAGCTGTTTTTT
>TRBD2|NA|TRBJ2-4|TRBV4-1
CASSQETRGLASAKNIQYF
TGCGCCAGCAGCCAAGAAACCAGGGGACTAGCGTCAGCCAAAAACATTCAGTACTTC
>NA|NA|TRBJ1-1|TRBV5-1
CASSFGAGENTEAFF
TGCGCCAGCAGCTTTGGGGCAGGGGAGAACACTGAAGCTTTCTTT
>NA|NA|TRBJ2-7|TRBV7-2
CASSLGFFNEQYF
TGTGCCAGCAGCTTAGGGTTTTTCAACGAGCAGTACTTC
>NA|NA|TRBJ1-6|TRBV4-3
CASSQDRGRSPLHF
TGCGCCAGCAGCCAAGATCGAGGGAGATCACCCCTCCACTTT
>TRBD1|NA|TRBJ1-2|TRBV5-1
CASSLDRGPYGYTF
TGCGCCAGCAGCTTAGACAGGGGGCCTTATGGCTACACCTTC
>NA|many|TRBJ1-1|TRBV18
CASSPGWGEGEAFF
TGTGCCAGCTCACCCGGATGGGGGGAAGGTGAAGCTTTCTTT
>NA|NA|TRBJ2-7|TRBV19
CASSRTLGRYEQYF
TGTGCCAGTAGTAGGACACTTGGACGATACGAGCAGTACTTC
>NA|NA|TRBJ2-1|TRBV6-5
CASSSVFEQFF
TGTGCCAGCAGTTCTGTTTTCGAGCAGTTCTTC